Listed here is a single TCR beta chain. The target antigen is unknown. This sample is part of a study of cytomegalovirus exposure and HLA in healthy donors. The PCR had 60 Vbeta and 13 Jbeta primers. As originally analysed: The count from a later analysis was some 83 million unique TCR beta chains, some 12 million of them shared. The method was immunoSEQ multiplex PCR; TCRdb's version includes in-frame clones alone and lacks a portion of them. V and J calls and clone size are given by that table; D and trimming were obtained from the DNA. This sample carries 190,000 or so clones, about four fifths of them seen once, and the ten largest clones take more than 1.5%. Study-level results: The classifier reportedly diagnosed cytomegalovirus status with high sensitivity and specificity. Relative to the roughly 690-donor mean, N-insertions were reportedly fewer in an Asian-associated ancestry cluster in a later analysis.

Germline V gene sequence: CDR1 KGHSH, CDR2 LQKENI. J gave up 4 bases and V 2 bases, and 3 bases lay outside the gene matches. The CDR3 spans 15 residues. This clonotype originated in a man in his fifties in good health and CMV-seronegative. The gene calls are TRBV18 and TRBJ1-5; TRBD1 agrees at 9 bases. Sequencing was done on a sample of PBMCs. CDR3 protein: CASSPGTGQNQPQHF. The CDR3 nucleotides read TGTGCCAGCTCACCAGGGACAGGGCAGAATCAGCCCCAGCATTTT.